The present entry profiles one T cell receptor beta chain with its context. Its cognate antigen is unknown. This specimen belongs to a study of T cell responses to AZD1222 COVID-19 vaccine. General study results and limits: Repertoires were obtained only post-peak T cell response. Clonal diversity was possibly underestimated, and the donors were mostly white British, with more females. Rises in breadth and depth of Spike-specific TCRs came after two AZD1222 doses.

Only in-frame clones appear in the TCRdb table, and some are missing; sequencing was by immunoSEQ multiplex PCR. In the table there are about 69,000 clones, approximately 87% of which are singletons. V was trimmed by 3 bases and J by 3 bases, leaving 12 bases between them. Germline V gives CDR1 LNHDA, CDR2 SQIVND (reference sequence). CDR3 length: 14 amino acids. This chain uses TRBV19 with TRBJ2-7; tentative D call: TRBD1 (6 bases). The starting material was peripheral blood, obtained 28 days after the second AZD1222 dose. This receptor was identified in an adult who received the AZD1222 COVID-19 vaccine. CDR3 in amino acids: CASSMGHLNYEQYF. CDR3 nucleotides: TGTGCCAGTAGTATGGGACACTTGAACTACGAGCAGTACTTC.